This T cell receptor (beta chain) comes out of a study of blood T cell repertoires in COVID-19. In the study overall: From T cells, B-cell-depleted T cells, or PBMCs came the material, which was cDNA or gDNA.

Original methodology: The authors estimated nucleated cell counts from reference gene primer amplification. Generated by immunoSEQ multiplex PCR, the TCRdb table keeps only in-frame clones and is missing some. V and J calls and clone size are as listed in that table; D and trimming were resolved from the DNA. The table has about 380,000 clones, 88% seen once. The V end lost 2 bases, the J end lost 1 base, and 11 bases lay between the germline ends. The CDR3 is made up of 14 amino acids. CDR1 and CDR2 (germline): GTSNPN, SVGIG (reference sequence). Participants reported their clinical history, and cohort assignment relied on those reports.

This chain uses TRBV30 with TRBJ1-1, with D unresolved. The sequencing sample was made of PBMCs or T cells enriched from blood (not recorded which). The origin of this receptor is a woman younger than 35 who had recovered from COVID-19. Here the CDR3 reads CAWSPGMENTEAFF. In DNA form, the CDR3 reads TGTGCCTGGAGTCCCGGGATGGAGAACACTGAAGCTTTCTTT.